The entry below describes one T cell receptor (beta chain). This clonotype showed up just a few times. Its antigen has not been determined. Within one base of it there is no much larger clone, and no base qualities were kept. The TCR beta CDR3 regions were amplified from the RNA transcripts. The TCR CDR3 was subjected to a first round of RT-PCR using the HTBI primer set and the Qiagen OneStep RT-PCR kit. A second multiplex PCR round built the libraries, followed by size selection and purification. Libraries were sequenced paired-end with 100 bp reads on an Illumina HiSeq2000. Turning to the authors' computational methods: SOAPnuke was used to process the raw data, with reads discarded if the reads contained adapters or uncalled bases, had a mean Phred below 15, or lacked an exact constant-primer or identifier match. COPE v1.2.5 was used to merge the high-quality paired reads, and each unique nucleotide sequence was defined as a clonotype. MiTCR v1.1 was used to align the clonotypes against IMGT TRBV, TRBD and TRBJ reference segments. The analysis was restricted to V-J combinations with a frequency above 0.0001, which together covered around 99% of the repertoires. A TCS score was defined as the ratio between F50 (clonal expansion) and ExV (chaos), using BLOSUM62-based TCRdist between CDR3 peptides within each V-J. Welch's t-statistics and random forest reduced some 510 V-J features to around 14, which were used in a naive Bayes classifier (R e1071). The raw public reads went through TCRdb reprocessing: fastp at Q25, MiXCR clone calling, in-frame beta chains kept. Entries are consolidated by CDR3 protein sequence, retaining the most common genes and DNA. TCRdb's processing, not the study's, gives the V and J calls here. The sample table contains about 570,000 distinct CDR3 sequences; only one count was recorded for around 15% of them. The ten largest clones represent about 14% of the sample.

Stable Graves' hyperthyroidism was defined as the absence of progression to ophthalmopathy over 18 months of follow-up. The hyperthyroidism patients were between 18 and 65 years old and newly diagnosed, with a disease duration of less than 2 months. The study excluded patients with uncontrolled infections, other autoimmune diseases, pregnancy or lactation. Diagnoses were based on clinical symptoms, serum thyroxine and TRAb, thyroid ultrasound and orbital computed tomography. PBMCs were separated from 10 ml of fresh peripheral blood using Ficoll-Paque density gradient centrifugation. Total RNA was extracted with Trizol reagent, and quality was checked on an Agilent 2100 Bioanalyzer. This record comes from a study of T cells in Graves' hyperthyroidism and ophthalmopathy (dated by TCRdb to about 2019). Broadly, across the study: Peripheral blood samples were taken at initial diagnosis, before any treatment was given. The 95 to 100 discovery patients were randomly divided into training and test sets at a 7:3 ratio. According to the paper, TCR Vbeta CDR3 sequencing was carried out on some 130 peripheral blood samples, which came from under 50 ophthalmopathy, around 74 hyperthyroidism and roughly 17 progressor patients. To identify distinguishing TCR V-J signatures, a discovery cohort of about 100 patients was used, comprising under 45 with Graves' ophthalmopathy and some 60 with stable Graves' hyperthyroidism. After sampling, hyperthyroidism patients received methimazole starting at 30 mg daily, and ophthalmopathy patients received high-dose intravenous methylprednisolone. Whether ophthalmopathy could be predicted prospectively was tested in an independent validation cohort made up of approximately 19 hyperthyroidism patients plus 17 patients who later progressed to ophthalmopathy. In addition, the study compared T-cell repertoires in thyroid tissue and in blood from about 6 Graves' hyperthyroidism patients. Study-wide findings and limitations: Blood samples also contained most of the expanded thyroid clonotypes (frequency above 0.001), which suggests that blood repertoires may reflect thyroid immune responses. In validation, the model predicted progression to ophthalmopathy with approximately 69% sensitivity and 72% to 85% specificity, a median of approximately 6.7 months before onset. No statistical method was used to set the sample size in advance, and investigators knew the group allocation. In cross-validation, a model built on a 13 V-J signature told ophthalmopathy apart from stable hyperthyroidism with approximately 90% sensitivity and 81% to 82% specificity, and in testing the same model reached 80%/75%.

Compared with germline, V lacks 5 bases and J lacks 4 bases; bases without a gene match: 10. Reading the germline V gene (reference sequence) gives CDR1 PRHDT and CDR2 FYEKMQ. The CDR3 numbers 16 residues from cysteine through phenylalanine. Kept here is only the CDR3 DNA, which spans 48 bases and is read in frame from base 1. The source of this sequence is a middle-aged woman with Graves' hyperthyroidism. The specimen was blood. The chain is made from TRBV13 and TRBJ2-2; the central 7 bases match TRBD1. The sequenced DNA: TGTGCCAGCAGCATATTGGACAGGCTGAGCACCGGGGAGCTGTTTTTT. Its protein product is CASSILDRLSTGELFF.